These T cell receptor beta chains were read from a single sample in a study of shared clonotypes between healthy human individuals. The table came from immunoSEQ multiplex PCR; TCRdb's copy has only in-frame clones and leaves some out. The sample records around 2,000,000 clones, roughly 94% being singletons. The sample comprised naive CD4+ T cells sorted from blood. The source is a man between 18 and 35 years old in good health. CDR3s include the opening cysteine and the closing phenylalanine or tryptophan. The order of the fields is clone size, CDR3 length, V gene, J gene, D gene, CDR3 protein, CDR3 DNA. The D gene is left open where the match is weak. Size tells how often a clone was seen (once, few, many) or the class of an expanded clone, and some rows leave it out.

clone_size: -
cdr3_length: 12
v_call: TRBV5-1
j_call: TRBJ2-5
d_call: -
cdr3_aa: CASSEGTETQYF
cdr3_nt: TGCGCCAGCAGCGAGGGAACTGAGACCCAGTACTTC

clone_size: -
cdr3_length: 11
v_call: TRBV6-1
j_call: TRBJ1-2
d_call: -
cdr3_aa: CADAKGQGYTF
cdr3_nt: TGTGCCGACGCCAAGGGACAAGGCTACACCTTC

clone_size: -
cdr3_length: 16
v_call: TRBV4-1
j_call: TRBJ2-7
d_call: -
cdr3_aa: CASSQDAQGRSYEQYF
cdr3_nt: TGCGCCAGCAGCCAAGATGCACAGGGTAGGTCCTACGAGCAGTACTTC

clone_size: -
cdr3_length: 17
v_call: TRBV7-2
j_call: TRBJ2-1
d_call: TRBD2
cdr3_aa: CASSSQGTSGTNNEQFF
cdr3_nt: TGTGCCAGCAGCTCCCAGGGGACTAGCGGAACTAACAATGAGCAGTTCTTC

clone_size: -
cdr3_length: 16
v_call: TRBV12-5
j_call: TRBJ1-2
d_call: -
cdr3_aa: CASGLWQGNINYGYTF
cdr3_nt: TGTGCTAGTGGCCTGTGGCAGGGTAATATTAACTATGGCTACACCTTC

clone_size: -
cdr3_length: 14
v_call: TRBV5-8
j_call: TRBJ1-5
d_call: -
cdr3_aa: CASRMGQINQPQHF
cdr3_nt: TGTGCCAGCAGGATGGGACAAATCAATCAGCCCCAGCATTTT

clone_size: few
cdr3_length: 15
v_call: TRBV5-4
j_call: TRBJ2-5
d_call: -
cdr3_aa: CASSLDPGNVETQYF
cdr3_nt: TGTGCCAGCAGCTTGGATCCGGGGAACGTAGAGACCCAGTACTTC

clone_size: -
cdr3_length: 13
v_call: TRBV6-5
j_call: TRBJ2-1
d_call: -
cdr3_aa: CASSYLRDNEQFF
cdr3_nt: TGTGCCAGCAGTTACTTGCGGGACAATGAGCAGTTCTTC

clone_size: -
cdr3_length: 14
v_call: TRBV11-2
j_call: TRBJ2-7
d_call: TRBD2
cdr3_aa: CASSLQRGAYEQYF
cdr3_nt: TGTGCCAGCAGCTTACAACGGGGGGCCTACGAGCAGTACTTC

clone_size: -
cdr3_length: 12
v_call: TRBV6-6
j_call: TRBJ2-3
d_call: -
cdr3_aa: CASSYLSDTQYF
cdr3_nt: TGTGCCAGCAGTTACCTCTCAGATACGCAGTATTTT

clone_size: -
cdr3_length: 20
v_call: TRBV4-2
j_call: TRBJ2-1
d_call: TRBD2
cdr3_aa: CASSQGERLAGGQSYNEQFF
cdr3_nt: TGTGCCAGCAGCCAAGGGGAACGACTAGCGGGGGGCCAGTCCTACAATGAGCAGTTCTTC

clone_size: -
cdr3_length: 13
v_call: TRBV6-4
j_call: TRBJ2-1
d_call: -
cdr3_aa: CASSPPGRTEQFF
cdr3_nt: TGTGCCAGCAGTCCCCCGGGCCGAACGGAGCAGTTCTTC

clone_size: -
cdr3_length: 16
v_call: TRBV5-1
j_call: TRBJ2-1
d_call: TRBD2
cdr3_aa: CASSPRGGRTYNEQFF
cdr3_nt: TGCGCCAGCAGCCCGCGCGGGGGGCGAACCTACAATGAGCAGTTCTTC

clone_size: -
cdr3_length: 13
v_call: TRBV5-1
j_call: TRBJ2-3
d_call: TRBD2
cdr3_aa: CASRGLASDTQYF
cdr3_nt: TGCGCCAGCAGAGGACTAGCCTCAGATACGCAGTATTTT

clone_size: -
cdr3_length: 18
v_call: TRBV5-6
j_call: TRBJ2-1
d_call: TRBD2
cdr3_aa: CASSLVGLAGVRYNEQFF
cdr3_nt: TGTGCCAGCAGCTTGGTGGGCCTAGCGGGGGTAAGATACAATGAGCAGTTCTTC

clone_size: -
cdr3_length: 14
v_call: TRBV6-5
j_call: TRBJ1-2
d_call: -
cdr3_aa: CASSPMRRDYGYTF
cdr3_nt: TGTGCCAGCAGTCCCATGCGAAGGGACTATGGCTACACCTTC

clone_size: -
cdr3_length: 17
v_call: TRBV28
j_call: TRBJ2-7
d_call: TRBD1
cdr3_aa: CASSLGRGRWTEGEQYF
cdr3_nt: TGTGCCAGCAGTTTAGGCAGGGGGCGCTGGACGGAAGGCGAGCAGTACTTC

clone_size: -
cdr3_length: 14
v_call: TRBV30
j_call: TRBJ1-2
d_call: TRBD1
cdr3_aa: CAWSLDRAFYGYTF
cdr3_nt: TGTGCCTGGAGTCTGGACAGGGCCTTCTATGGCTACACCTTC

clone_size: -
cdr3_length: 14
v_call: TRBV30
j_call: TRBJ1-5
d_call: -
cdr3_aa: CAWSLSGGNQPQHF
cdr3_nt: TGTGCCTGGAGTCTCTCGGGGGGCAATCAGCCCCAGCATTTT

clone_size: -
cdr3_length: 15
v_call: TRBV7-2
j_call: TRBJ2-3
d_call: -
cdr3_aa: CASSLVPLQSDTQYF
cdr3_nt: TGTGCCAGCAGCTTAGTTCCGTTACAGTCCGATACGCAGTATTTT

clone_size: -
cdr3_length: 15
v_call: TRBV19
j_call: TRBJ2-7
d_call: TRBD1
cdr3_aa: CASSIGPGGKYEQYF
cdr3_nt: TGTGCCAGTAGTATAGGCCCAGGGGGCAAGTACGAGCAGTACTTC

clone_size: -
cdr3_length: 16
v_call: TRBV19
j_call: TRBJ1-3
d_call: -
cdr3_aa: CASRLTGGKSGNTIYF
cdr3_nt: TGTGCCAGTAGGCTCACGGGTGGGAAGTCTGGAAACACCATATATTTT

clone_size: -
cdr3_length: 18
v_call: TRBV5-4
j_call: TRBJ2-1
d_call: -
cdr3_aa: CASSSTAGARSSYNEQFF
cdr3_nt: TGTGCCAGCAGCTCCACCGCGGGGGCCAGGAGTTCCTACAATGAGCAGTTCTTC

clone_size: once
cdr3_length: 12
v_call: TRBV11-2
j_call: TRBJ2-7
d_call: -
cdr3_aa: CASSLDLNEQYF
cdr3_nt: TGTGCCAGCAGCTTAGATCTGAACGAGCAGTACTTC

clone_size: -
cdr3_length: 18
v_call: TRBV7-8
j_call: TRBJ2-1
d_call: TRBD2
cdr3_aa: CASRTGLAGDNLRNEQFF
cdr3_nt: TGTGCCAGCAGGACGGGACTAGCGGGAGATAACCTACGTAATGAGCAGTTCTTC

clone_size: -
cdr3_length: 12
v_call: TRBV4-1
j_call: TRBJ1-2
d_call: -
cdr3_aa: CASRGGDIGYTF
cdr3_nt: TGCGCCAGCCGGGGAGGGGACATCGGCTACACCTTC

clone_size: -
cdr3_length: 14
v_call: TRBV19
j_call: TRBJ2-7
d_call: -
cdr3_aa: CASSQGGSSYEQYF
cdr3_nt: TGTGCCAGTAGCCAGGGTGGGAGCTCCTACGAGCAGTACTTC

clone_size: -
cdr3_length: 15
v_call: TRBV27
j_call: TRBJ1-4
d_call: -
cdr3_aa: CASSTSASSREKLFF
cdr3_nt: TGTGCCAGCAGTACATCCGCTAGTTCCCGGGAAAAACTGTTTTTT

clone_size: -
cdr3_length: 16
v_call: TRBV4-1
j_call: TRBJ1-5
d_call: -
cdr3_aa: CASSQVAGLGNQPQHF
cdr3_nt: TGCGCCAGCAGCCAAGTAGCTGGGTTGGGCAATCAGCCCCAGCATTTT

clone_size: -
cdr3_length: 16
v_call: TRBV6-6
j_call: TRBJ2-5
d_call: TRBD1
cdr3_aa: CASSYPGTGGGETQYF
cdr3_nt: TGTGCCAGCAGTTACCCTGGGACAGGAGGAGGGGAGACCCAGTACTTC

clone_size: -
cdr3_length: 15
v_call: TRBV28
j_call: TRBJ1-2
d_call: -
cdr3_aa: CASSSGTTANYGYTF
cdr3_nt: TGTGCCAGCAGTTCCGGGACAACAGCTAACTATGGCTACACCTTC

clone_size: -
cdr3_length: 17
v_call: TRBV15
j_call: TRBJ1-6
d_call: -
cdr3_aa: CATSRERVGSYNSPLHF
cdr3_nt: TGTGCCACCAGCAGAGAGCGGGTTGGGTCCTATAATTCACCCCTCCACTTT

clone_size: -
cdr3_length: 14
v_call: TRBV5-1
j_call: TRBJ2-2
d_call: -
cdr3_aa: CASSLVASSGELFF
cdr3_nt: TGCGCCAGCAGCTTGGTGGCCTCCTCCGGGGAGCTGTTTTTT

clone_size: -
cdr3_length: 16
v_call: TRBV6-4
j_call: TRBJ2-7
d_call: TRBD2
cdr3_aa: CASSADSGRAVSEQYF
cdr3_nt: TGTGCCAGCAGCGCAGACTCCGGGAGGGCCGTCTCCGAGCAGTACTTC

clone_size: -
cdr3_length: 14
v_call: TRBV7-3
j_call: TRBJ2-7
d_call: -
cdr3_aa: CASSSGTPREQQYF
cdr3_nt: TGTGCCAGCAGCAGCGGGACACCAAGGGAGCAGCAGTACTTC

clone_size: -
cdr3_length: 19
v_call: TRBV11-2
j_call: TRBJ2-1
d_call: -
cdr3_aa: CASRFRDSYLLNAYNEQFF
cdr3_nt: TGTGCCAGCAGGTTTCGGGACTCCTACCTTCTAAACGCCTACAATGAGCAGTTCTTC

clone_size: -
cdr3_length: 15
v_call: TRBV6-6
j_call: TRBJ2-3
d_call: -
cdr3_aa: CASSYSSWGTDTQYF
cdr3_nt: TGTGCCAGCAGTTACTCTAGCTGGGGCACAGATACGCAGTATTTT

clone_size: -
cdr3_length: 15
v_call: TRBV18
j_call: TRBJ1-1
d_call: -
cdr3_aa: CASSLLGGQDTEAFF
cdr3_nt: TGTGCCAGCTCACTCCTCGGGGGGCAAGATACTGAAGCTTTCTTT

clone_size: -
cdr3_length: 16
v_call: TRBV4-1
j_call: TRBJ1-1
d_call: -
cdr3_aa: CASSHIAGYMNTEAFF
cdr3_nt: TGCGCCAGCAGCCATATCGCAGGGTATATGAACACTGAAGCTTTCTTT

clone_size: -
cdr3_length: 12
v_call: TRBV18
j_call: TRBJ1-6
d_call: -
cdr3_aa: CASSPSDSPLHF
cdr3_nt: TGTGCCAGCTCACCTAGTGATTCACCCCTCCACTTT

clone_size: -
cdr3_length: 15
v_call: TRBV10-3
j_call: TRBJ2-6
d_call: -
cdr3_aa: CAISTGTTGANVLTF
cdr3_nt: TGTGCCATCAGTACCGGGACAACTGGGGCCAACGTCCTGACTTTC

clone_size: -
cdr3_length: 14
v_call: TRBV5-1
j_call: TRBJ2-1
d_call: TRBD1
cdr3_aa: CASSSGQGGYEQFF
cdr3_nt: TGCGCCAGCAGTTCCGGACAGGGGGGCTATGAGCAGTTCTTC

clone_size: -
cdr3_length: 14
v_call: TRBV9
j_call: TRBJ2-1
d_call: -
cdr3_aa: CASSVGLDLLTQFF
cdr3_nt: TGTGCCAGCAGCGTAGGACTCGACCTGCTGACGCAGTTCTTC

clone_size: -
cdr3_length: 14
v_call: TRBV6-6
j_call: TRBJ2-7
d_call: -
cdr3_aa: CASNRDRNSYEQYF
cdr3_nt: TGTGCCAGCAACCGAGACAGGAACTCCTACGAGCAGTACTTC

clone_size: many
cdr3_length: 15
v_call: TRBV28
j_call: TRBJ1-1
d_call: -
cdr3_aa: CASSLGTDLNTEAFF
cdr3_nt: TGTGCCAGCAGTTTAGGGACGGACCTGAACACTGAAGCTTTCTTT

clone_size: -
cdr3_length: 16
v_call: TRBV4-1
j_call: TRBJ2-1
d_call: TRBD2
cdr3_aa: CASSQEASGNYNEQFF
cdr3_nt: TGCGCCAGCAGCCAAGAGGCTAGCGGGAATTACAATGAGCAGTTCTTC

clone_size: -
cdr3_length: 15
v_call: TRBV4-1
j_call: TRBJ2-7
d_call: TRBD1
cdr3_aa: CASSQDSQGAGEQYF
cdr3_nt: TGCGCCAGCAGCCAAGATAGCCAGGGGGCTGGGGAGCAGTACTTC

clone_size: -
cdr3_length: 17
v_call: TRBV5-1
j_call: TRBJ2-5
d_call: TRBD2
cdr3_aa: CASSVGYSSGREETQYF
cdr3_nt: TGCGCCAGCAGCGTGGGATATTCTAGCGGGAGAGAAGAGACCCAGTACTTC

clone_size: -
cdr3_length: 14
v_call: TRBV7-2
j_call: TRBJ2-6
d_call: -
cdr3_aa: CASCRGSGANVLTF
cdr3_nt: TGTGCCAGCTGCCGGGGATCTGGGGCCAACGTCCTGACTTTC

clone_size: -
cdr3_length: 13
v_call: TRBV6-6
j_call: TRBJ1-2
d_call: -
cdr3_aa: CASSLLRDYGYTF
cdr3_nt: TGTGCCAGCAGTTTACTGAGGGACTATGGCTACACCTTC

clone_size: -
cdr3_length: 15
v_call: TRBV4-1
j_call: TRBJ2-7
d_call: TRBD2
cdr3_aa: CASSQYGLAGYEQYF
cdr3_nt: TGCGCCAGCAGCCAATACGGACTAGCGGGATACGAGCAGTACTTC

clone_size: -
cdr3_length: 16
v_call: TRBV19
j_call: TRBJ1-5
d_call: -
cdr3_aa: CASSHSRGAGNQPQHF
cdr3_nt: TGTGCCAGTTCCCATTCGAGAGGGGCCGGCAATCAGCCCCAGCATTTT

clone_size: -
cdr3_length: 18
v_call: TRBV13
j_call: TRBJ2-3
d_call: -
cdr3_aa: CASSLRIGTPWESDTQYF
cdr3_nt: TGTGCCAGCAGCTTACGCATCGGGACTCCCTGGGAATCAGATACGCAGTATTTT

clone_size: once
cdr3_length: 13
v_call: TRBV11-3
j_call: TRBJ2-3
d_call: TRBD1
cdr3_aa: CASSPDRVDTQYF
cdr3_nt: TGTGCCAGCAGCCCGGACAGGGTAGATACGCAGTATTTT

clone_size: -
cdr3_length: 12
v_call: TRBV11-2
j_call: TRBJ2-7
d_call: -
cdr3_aa: CASSQQVGEQYF
cdr3_nt: TGTGCCAGCAGCCAACAGGTTGGCGAGCAGTACTTC

clone_size: -
cdr3_length: 16
v_call: TRBV9
j_call: TRBJ2-3
d_call: -
cdr3_aa: CASSPGGRMGTDTQYF
cdr3_nt: TGTGCCAGCAGCCCAGGGGGGCGAATGGGCACAGATACGCAGTATTTT

clone_size: -
cdr3_length: 16
v_call: TRBV10-2
j_call: TRBJ2-7
d_call: TRBD2
cdr3_aa: CASSDRSGGLGYEQYF
cdr3_nt: TGCGCCAGCAGTGATAGGTCGGGGGGACTGGGTTACGAGCAGTACTTC

clone_size: -
cdr3_length: 13
v_call: TRBV6-1
j_call: TRBJ1-5
d_call: -
cdr3_aa: CASALFGNQPQHF
cdr3_nt: TGTGCCAGCGCGCTATTTGGCAATCAGCCCCAGCATTTT